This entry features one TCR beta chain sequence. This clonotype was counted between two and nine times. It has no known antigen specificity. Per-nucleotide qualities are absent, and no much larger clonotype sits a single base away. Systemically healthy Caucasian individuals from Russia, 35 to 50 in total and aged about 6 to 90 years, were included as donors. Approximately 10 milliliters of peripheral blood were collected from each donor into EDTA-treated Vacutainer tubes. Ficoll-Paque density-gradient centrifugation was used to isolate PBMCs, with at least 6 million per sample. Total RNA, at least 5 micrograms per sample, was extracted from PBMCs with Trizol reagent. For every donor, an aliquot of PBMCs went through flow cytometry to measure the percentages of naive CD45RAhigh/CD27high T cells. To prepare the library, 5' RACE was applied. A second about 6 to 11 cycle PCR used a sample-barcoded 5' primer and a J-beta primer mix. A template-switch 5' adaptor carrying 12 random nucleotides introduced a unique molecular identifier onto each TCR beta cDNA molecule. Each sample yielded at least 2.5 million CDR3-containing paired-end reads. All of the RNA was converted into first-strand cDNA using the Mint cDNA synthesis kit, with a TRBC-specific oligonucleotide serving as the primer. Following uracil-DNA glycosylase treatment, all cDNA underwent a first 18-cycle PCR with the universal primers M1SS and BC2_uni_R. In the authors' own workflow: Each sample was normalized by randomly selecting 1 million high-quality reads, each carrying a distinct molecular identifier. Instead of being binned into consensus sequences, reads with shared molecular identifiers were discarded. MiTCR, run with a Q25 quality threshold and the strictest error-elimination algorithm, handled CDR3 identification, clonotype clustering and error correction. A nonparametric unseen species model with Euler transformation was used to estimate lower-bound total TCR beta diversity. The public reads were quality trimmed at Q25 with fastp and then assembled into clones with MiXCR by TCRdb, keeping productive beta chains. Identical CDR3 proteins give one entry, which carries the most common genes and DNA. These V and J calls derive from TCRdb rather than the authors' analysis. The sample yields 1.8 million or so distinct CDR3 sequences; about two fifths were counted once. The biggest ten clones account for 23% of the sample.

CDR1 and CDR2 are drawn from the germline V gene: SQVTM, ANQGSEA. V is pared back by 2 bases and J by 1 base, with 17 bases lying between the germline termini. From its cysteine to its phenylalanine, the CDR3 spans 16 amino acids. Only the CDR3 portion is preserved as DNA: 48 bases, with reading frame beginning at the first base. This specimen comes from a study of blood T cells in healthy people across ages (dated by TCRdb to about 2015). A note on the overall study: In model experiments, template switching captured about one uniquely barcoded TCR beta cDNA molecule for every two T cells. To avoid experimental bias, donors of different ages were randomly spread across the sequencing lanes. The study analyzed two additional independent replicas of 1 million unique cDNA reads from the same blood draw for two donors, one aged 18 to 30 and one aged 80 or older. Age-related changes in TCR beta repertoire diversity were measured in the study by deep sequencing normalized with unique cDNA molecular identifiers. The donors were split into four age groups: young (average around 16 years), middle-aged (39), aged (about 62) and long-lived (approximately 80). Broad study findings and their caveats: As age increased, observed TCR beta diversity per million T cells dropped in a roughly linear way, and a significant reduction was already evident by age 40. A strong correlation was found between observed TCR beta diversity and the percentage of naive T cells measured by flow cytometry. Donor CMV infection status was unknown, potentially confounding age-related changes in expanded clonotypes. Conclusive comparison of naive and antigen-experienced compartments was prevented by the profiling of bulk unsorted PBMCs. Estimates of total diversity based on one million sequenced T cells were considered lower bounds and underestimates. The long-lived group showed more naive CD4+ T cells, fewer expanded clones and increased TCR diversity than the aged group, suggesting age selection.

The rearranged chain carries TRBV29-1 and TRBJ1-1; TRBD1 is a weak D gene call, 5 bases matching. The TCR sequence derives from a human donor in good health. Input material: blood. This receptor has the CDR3 CSVELLLTESNTEAFF. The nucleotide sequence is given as TGCAGCGTTGAACTCCTGTTGACAGAGTCGAACACTGAAGCTTTCTTT.